These 11 T cell receptor beta chains came from one sample sequenced in a study of T cell responses to AZD1222 COVID-19 vaccine. TCRdb keeps only in-frame clones here, not all; method: immunoSEQ multiplex PCR. This sample has around 130,000 clones, with roughly 86% found just once. The sample in question was peripheral blood, obtained 28 days after the second AZD1222 dose. These TCRs come from an adult who received the AZD1222 COVID-19 vaccine.

The chain uses TRBV9 and TRBJ2-7; TRBD2 is a possible D gene (6 bases). V was cut by 4 bases and J by 5 bases, with 19 bases left in between. The germline gives CDR1 SGDLS, CDR2 YYNGEE. The CDR3 runs to 15 residues. CDR3 protein: CASSYLGRDLDEQYF. CDR3 in DNA: TGTGCCAGCAGCTACCTAGGCAGGGACTTGGACGAGCAGTACTTC. Full variable domain (rest looked up from reference TRBV9 and TRBJ2-7): DSGVTQTPKHLITATGQRVTLRCSPRSGDLSVYWYQQSLDQGLQFLIQYYNGEERAKGNILERFSAQQFPDLHSELNLSSLELGDSALYFCASSYLGRDLDEQYFGPGTRLTVT.

The table lists this clone with a few counts. This chain links TRBV12-5 with TRBJ1-2, with unresolved D. The V and J ends lost 0 bases and 9 bases respectively, with 14 bases between them. This CDR3 comprises 14 residues. The germline V gene encodes CDR1 LGHNT and CDR2 FRNRAP. The CDR3 region has the DNA TGTGCTAGTGGTTTGGTACGGAACAGCCGGAGCTACACCTTC. Its translation is CASGLVRNSRSYTF. Based on the CDR3 plus reference TRBV12-5 and TRBJ1-2, the full variable domain is DARVTQTPRHKVTEMGQEVTMRCQPILGHNTVFWYRQTMMQGLELLAYFRNRAPLDDSGMPKDRFSAEMPDATLATLKIQPSEPRDSAVYFCASGLVRNSRSYTFGSGTRLTVV.

J is TRBJ1-1 and V is TRBV5-1; the D is unclear. In germline, CDR1 is SGHRS, CDR2 YFSETQ. There are 11 residues in the CDR3. With 1 base removed from V and 8 bases from J, the gap between germline ends came to 6 bases. The CDR3 DNA reads as TGCGCCAGCAGCTTGTCCTCCGAAGCTTTCTTT. Its protein product is CASSLSSEAFF.

The chain employs TRBV20-1 and TRBJ2-5; 8 bases line up with TRBD2. The CDR3 has 15 residues. Germline-derived CDR1 and CDR2 are DFQATT and SNEGSKA (reference sequence). The V gene end was trimmed by 6 bases and the J gene end by 4 bases; junction bases not matched to a gene: 13. The CDR3 reads CSASGERGISETQYF. CDR3 sequence (DNA): TGCAGTGCAAGTGGAGAGCGGGGGATTTCAGAGACCCAGTACTTC.

The chain couples TRBV4-1 to TRBJ2-1; TRBD2 matches at 9 bases. The CDR3 is 17 amino acids. V shed 1 base, J shed 5 bases, and the junction held 9 bases outside the gene matches. Germline V lookup: CDR1 MGHRA, CDR2 YSYEKL. DNA for the CDR3: TGCGCCAGCAGCCAAGCAGGAGCGGGGGGACTTAACAATGAGCAGTTCTTC. It codes for CASSQAGAGGLNNEQFF.

V gene TRBV12-5 combines with J gene TRBJ2-5; D unresolved. CDR1 and CDR2 from the germline V gene are LGHNT and FRNRAP. This CDR3 spans 14 amino acids. V was trimmed by 5 bases and J by 2 bases, leaving 12 bases between them. DNA for the CDR3: TGTGCTAGTGGTGGGGTGTCACCTCAAGAGACCCAGTACTTC. Amino acid sequence: CASGGVSPQETQYF.

This clone was observed once. The genes are TRBV7-6 and TRBJ2-3, with 7 bases that match TRBD2. The CDR3 spans 18 residues. In germline, CDR1 is SGHVS, CDR2 FNYEAQ. V lost 2 bases, J lost 1 base, and 12 bases stayed unmatched. The CDR3: CASSLYLVASGRTDTQYF. The CDR3 DNA is TGTGCCAGCAGCTTATATCTTGTGGCTAGCGGTCGCACAGATACGCAGTATTTT.

The chain links TRBV11-2 to TRBJ1-1, with D perhaps TRBD1 (5 bases). From germline, CDR1 is SGHAT and CDR2 FQNNGV. CDR3 length equals 16 residues. Trimming removed 0 bases at V and 0 bases at J, with 11 bases between. CDR3 nucleotide sequence: TGTGCCAGCAGCTTAGATACGACAGTTATGAACACTGAAGCTTTCTTT. Encoded protein: CASSLDTTVMNTEAFF. Combining the CDR3 with reference TRBV11-2 and TRBJ1-1 gives the whole variable domain EAGVAQSPRYKIIEKRQSVAFWCNPISGHATLYWYQQILGQGPKLLIQFQNNGVVDDSQLPKDRFSAERLKGVDSTLKIQPAKLEDSAVYLCASSLDTTVMNTEAFFGQGTRLTVV.

The rearrangement joins TRBV7-3 to TRBJ1-1; the match to TRBD1 covers 8 bases. From germline, CDR1 is SGHTA and CDR2 FQGTGA. The V gene end was trimmed by 5 bases and the J gene end by 11 bases; junction bases not matched to a gene: 7. This CDR3 region has 12 residues. The CDR3 nucleotides read TGTGCCAGCAGCCCTCGACAGGGGTTCGCTTTCTTT. Amino acids: CASSPRQGFAFF.

The chain couples TRBV6-6 to TRBJ2-3; D unclear. The ends were cut back, 3 bases at V and 6 bases at J, with 4 bases in the middle. The CDR3 has 11 residues. The germline V gene encodes CDR1 MNHNY and CDR2 SVGAGI (reference sequence). This CDR3 reads CASSYLDTQYF. The CDR3 nucleotides are TGTGCCAGCAGTTATTTGGATACGCAGTATTTT.

The chain recombines TRBV7-8 with TRBJ1-2; unclear D gene. The germline gives CDR1 SGHVS, CDR2 FQNEAQ. V was shortened by 1 base and J by 0 bases, with 12 bases between the two germline ends. The CDR3 spans 16 residues. In DNA, the CDR3 is TGTGCCAGCAGCTTAGTATATTCAGTGACTAACTATGGCTACACCTTC. This translates into CASSLVYSVTNYGYTF.